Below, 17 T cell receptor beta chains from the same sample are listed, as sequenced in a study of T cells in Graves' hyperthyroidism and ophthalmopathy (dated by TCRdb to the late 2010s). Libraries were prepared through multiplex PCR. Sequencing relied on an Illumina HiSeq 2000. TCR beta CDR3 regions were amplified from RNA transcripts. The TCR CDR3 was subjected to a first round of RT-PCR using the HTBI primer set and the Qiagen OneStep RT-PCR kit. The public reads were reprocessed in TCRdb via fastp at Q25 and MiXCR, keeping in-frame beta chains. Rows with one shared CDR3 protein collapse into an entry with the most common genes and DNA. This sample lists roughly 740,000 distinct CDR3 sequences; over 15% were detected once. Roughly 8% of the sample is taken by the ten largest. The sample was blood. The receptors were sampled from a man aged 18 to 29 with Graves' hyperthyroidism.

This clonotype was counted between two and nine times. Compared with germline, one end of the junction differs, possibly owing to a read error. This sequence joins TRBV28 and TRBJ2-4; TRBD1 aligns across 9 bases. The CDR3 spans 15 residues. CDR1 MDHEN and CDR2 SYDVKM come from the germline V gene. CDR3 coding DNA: TGTGCCAGCAGCACAGCCGGGACAGGGAAAAACATTCAGTGCTTC. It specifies CASSTAGTGKNIQCF.

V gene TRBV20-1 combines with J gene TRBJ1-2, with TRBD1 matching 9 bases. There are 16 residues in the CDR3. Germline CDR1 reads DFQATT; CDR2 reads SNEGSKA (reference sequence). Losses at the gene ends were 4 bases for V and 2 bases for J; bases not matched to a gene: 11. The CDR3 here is CSAISGGTGTNYGYTF. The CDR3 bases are TGCAGTGCTATATCCGGGGGGACAGGGACCAACTATGGCTACACCTTC.

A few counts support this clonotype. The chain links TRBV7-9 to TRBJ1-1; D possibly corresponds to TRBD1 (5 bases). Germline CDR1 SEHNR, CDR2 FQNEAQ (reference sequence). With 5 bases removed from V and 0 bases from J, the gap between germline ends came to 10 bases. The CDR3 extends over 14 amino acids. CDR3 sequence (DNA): TGTGCCAGCAGCCCACAGGTGCTGAACACTGAAGCTTTCTTT. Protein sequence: CASSPQVLNTEAFF.

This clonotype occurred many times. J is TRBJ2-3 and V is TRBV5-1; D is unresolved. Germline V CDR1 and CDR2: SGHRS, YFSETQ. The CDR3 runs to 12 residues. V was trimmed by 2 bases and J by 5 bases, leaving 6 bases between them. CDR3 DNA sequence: TGCGCCAGCAGCTTTTCCGAAGATACGCAGTATTTT. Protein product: CASSFSEDTQYF. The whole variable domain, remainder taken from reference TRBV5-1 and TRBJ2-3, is KAGVTQTPRYLIKTRGQQVTLSCSPISGHRSVSWYQQTPGQGLQFLFEYFSETQRNKGNFPGRFSGRQFSNSRSEMNVSTLELGDSALYLCASSFSEDTQYFGPGTRLTVL.

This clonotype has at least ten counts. The CDR3 reads CATLSGSSYNEQFF. Here the CDR3 DNA reads TGTGCCACCCTTAGCGGGAGCTCCTACAATGAGCAGTTCTTC. J is TRBJ2-1 and V is TRBV2; 9 bases line up with TRBD2. The CDR3 spans 14 residues. The germline CDR1 and CDR2 sequences are SNHLY and FYNNEI. With V trimmed by 10 bases and J by 0 bases, 4 bases remained unmatched.

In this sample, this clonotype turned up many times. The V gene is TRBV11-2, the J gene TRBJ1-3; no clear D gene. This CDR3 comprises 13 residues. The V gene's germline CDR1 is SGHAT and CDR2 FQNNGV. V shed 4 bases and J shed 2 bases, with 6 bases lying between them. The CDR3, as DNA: TGTGCCAGCAGCTCCCAAGCTGGAAACACCATATATTTT. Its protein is CASSSQAGNTIYF.

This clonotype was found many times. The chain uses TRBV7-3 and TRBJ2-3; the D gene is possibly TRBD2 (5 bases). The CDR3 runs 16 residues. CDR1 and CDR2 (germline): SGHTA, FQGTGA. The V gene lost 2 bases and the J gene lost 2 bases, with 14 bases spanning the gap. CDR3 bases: TGTGCCAGCAGCTTAGGAGCTAGTCGGGACACAGATACGCAGTATTTT. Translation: CASSLGASRDTDTQYF. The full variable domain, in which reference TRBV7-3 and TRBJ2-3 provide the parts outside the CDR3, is GAGVSQTPSNKVTEKGKYVELRCDPISGHTALYWYRQSLGQGPEFLIYFQGTGAADDSGLPNDRFFAVRPEGSVSTLKIQRTERGDSAVYLCASSLGASRDTDTQYFGPGTRLTVL.

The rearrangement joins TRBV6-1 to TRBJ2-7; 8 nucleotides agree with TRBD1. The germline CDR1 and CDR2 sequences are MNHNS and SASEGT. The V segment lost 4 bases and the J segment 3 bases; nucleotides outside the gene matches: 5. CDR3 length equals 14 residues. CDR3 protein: CASSADRVVYEQYF. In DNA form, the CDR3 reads TGTGCCAGCAGTGCGGACAGGGTGGTCTACGAGCAGTACTTC.

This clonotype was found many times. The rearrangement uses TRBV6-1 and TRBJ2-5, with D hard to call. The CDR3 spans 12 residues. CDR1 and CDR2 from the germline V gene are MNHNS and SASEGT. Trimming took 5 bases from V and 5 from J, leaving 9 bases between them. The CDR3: CASSWAGETQYF. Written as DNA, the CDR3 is TGTGCCAGCAGTTGGGCCGGGGAGACCCAGTACTTC.

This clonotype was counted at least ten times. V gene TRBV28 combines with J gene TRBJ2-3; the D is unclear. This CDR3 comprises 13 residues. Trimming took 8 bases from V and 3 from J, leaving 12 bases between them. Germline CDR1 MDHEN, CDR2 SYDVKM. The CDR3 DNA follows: TGTGCCAGCCGCCCGCCCGAGACAGATACGCAGTATTTT. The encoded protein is CASRPPETDTQYF.

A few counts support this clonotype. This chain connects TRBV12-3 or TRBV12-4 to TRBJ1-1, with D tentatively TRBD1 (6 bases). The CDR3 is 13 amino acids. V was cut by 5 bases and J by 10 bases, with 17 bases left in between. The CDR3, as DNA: TGTGCCAGCAGTAATGAGGGGGGAGGCGTAGCTTTCTTT. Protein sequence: CASSNEGGGVAFF.

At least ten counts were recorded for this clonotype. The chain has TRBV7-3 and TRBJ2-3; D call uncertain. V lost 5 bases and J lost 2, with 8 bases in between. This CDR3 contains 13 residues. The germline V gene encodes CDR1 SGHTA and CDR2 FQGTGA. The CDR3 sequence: CASSPDPTDTQYF. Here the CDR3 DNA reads TGTGCCAGCAGCCCGGACCCCACAGATACGCAGTATTTT. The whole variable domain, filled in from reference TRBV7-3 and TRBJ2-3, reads GAGVSQTPSNKVTEKGKYVELRCDPISGHTALYWYRQSLGQGPEFLIYFQGTGAADDSGLPNDRFFAVRPEGSVSTLKIQRTERGDSAVYLCASSPDPTDTQYFGPGTRLTVL.

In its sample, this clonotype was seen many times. CDR3 sequence reads: CASSPGGSSYEQFF. CDR3 coding DNA: TGTGCCAGCAGCCCGGGGGGGTCTTCTTATGAGCAGTTCTTC. The chain uses TRBV7-3 and TRBJ2-1, with 8 bases aligning to TRBD2. This CDR3 region has 14 residues. The germline CDR1 and CDR2 sequences are SGHTA and FQGTGA. With 5 bases clipped from V and 8 bases from J, the junction kept 8 bases outside the gene matches.

Here the CDR3 DNA reads TGTGCCAGCAGTTTGTCACTAAACCCTTACAATGAGCAGTTCTTC. It encodes CASSLSLNPYNEQFF. This chain links TRBV12-3 or TRBV12-4 with TRBJ2-1; D is undetermined. The V and J ends lost 3 bases and 4 bases respectively, with 13 bases between them. There are 15 residues in the CDR3.

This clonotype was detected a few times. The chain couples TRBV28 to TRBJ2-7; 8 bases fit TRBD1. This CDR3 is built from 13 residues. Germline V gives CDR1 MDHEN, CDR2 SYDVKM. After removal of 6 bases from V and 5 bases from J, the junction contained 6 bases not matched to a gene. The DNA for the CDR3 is TGTGCCAGCAGCCCGGGACAGGCGCACGAGCAGTACTTC. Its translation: CASSPGQAHEQYF.

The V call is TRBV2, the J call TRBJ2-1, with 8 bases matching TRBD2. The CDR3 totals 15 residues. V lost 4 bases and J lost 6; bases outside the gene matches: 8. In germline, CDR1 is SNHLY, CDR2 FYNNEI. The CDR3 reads CASSGPWTSINEQFF. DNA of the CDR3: TGTGCCAGCAGTGGACCTTGGACTAGCATCAATGAGCAGTTCTTC. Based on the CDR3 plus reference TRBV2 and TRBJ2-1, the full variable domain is EPEVTQTPSHQVTQMGQEVILRCVPISNHLYFYWYRQILGQKVEFLVSFYNNEISEKSEIFDDQFSVERPDGSNFTLKIRSTKLEDSAMYFCASSGPWTSINEQFFGPGTRLTVL.

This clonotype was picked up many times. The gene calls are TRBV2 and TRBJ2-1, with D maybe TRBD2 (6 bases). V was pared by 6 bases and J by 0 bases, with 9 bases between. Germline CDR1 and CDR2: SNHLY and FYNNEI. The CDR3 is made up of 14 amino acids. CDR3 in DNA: TGTGCCAGCAGAGGAGCGGGCTCCTACAATGAGCAGTTCTTC. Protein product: CASRGAGSYNEQFF.